The rows below give T cell receptor beta chains drawn from one sample of a study of immune evolution from preneoplasia to lung adenocarcinoma. The repertoire was sequenced with immunoSEQ multiplex PCR; TCRdb's copy has only in-frame clones and lacks some. There are 9,500 to 10,000 clones in the sample; 60% to 85% occur only once, and around 5.2% lies in the top ten. The sample was FFPE minimally invasive lung adenocarcinoma tissue. These receptors came from a person between 65 and 79 years old with lung adenocarcinoma. Some clones in this sample may be carry-over from other donors' samples. Both conserved end residues are part of each CDR3. A D gene is named only where the DNA matches it firmly. Clone size is shown for a subset of rows, as once, few, many or a class of expanded clone.

v_gene,d_gene,j_gene,abundance,CDR3aa,CDR3nt
TRBV6-1,-,TRBJ2-5,-,CASSEALETQYF,TGTGCCAGCAGTGAAGCGCTGGAGACCCAGTACTTC
TRBV5-1,-,TRBJ1-2,-,CASSYDSYPSNYGYTF,TGCGCCAGCAGTTACGACAGCTATCCCTCTAACTATGGCTACACCTTC
TRBV7-9,TRBD2,TRBJ2-3,-,CASSLFSGAKDTQYF,TGTGCCAGCAGCTTATTTAGCGGGGCCAAAGATACGCAGTATTTT
TRBV4-1,-,TRBJ1-2,-,CASSQGQTTPYGYTF,TGCGCCAGCAGCCAAGGACAGACAACTCCCTATGGCTACACCTTC
TRBV6-5,-,TRBJ1-1,-,CASSYGGTNTEAFF,TGTGCCAGCAGTTACGGGGGCACTAACACTGAAGCTTTCTTT
TRBV6-5,-,TRBJ1-2,-,CASREQGSGGYTF,TGTGCCAGCAGAGAACAGGGATCGGGCGGCTACACCTTC
TRBV28,TRBD1,TRBJ2-3,once,CASSLLDPQGGLLTDTQYF,TGTGCCAGCAGTTTATTGGACCCACAGGGGGGCCTACTCACAGATACGCAGTATTTT
TRBV5-1,TRBD2,TRBJ2-1,-,CASSTSGGYNEQFF,TGCGCCAGCAGCACTAGCGGGGGGTACAATGAGCAGTTCTTC
TRBV19,-,TRBJ2-1,once,CASSMRGDEQFF,TGTGCCAGTAGTATGCGAGGCGATGAGCAGTTCTTC
TRBV28,-,TRBJ1-2,few,CASSPGRGYTF,TGTGCCAGCAGCCCGGGGCGGGGCTACACCTTC
TRBV19,TRBD2,TRBJ2-1,-,CASSMGTSGREITFF,TGTGCCAGTAGTATGGGGACTAGCGGGAGGGAAATTACGTTCTTC
TRBV7-9,-,TRBJ1-6,-,CASSASSNSPLHF,TGTGCCAGCAGCGCTTCTTCAAATTCACCCCTCCACTTT
TRBV30,TRBD1,TRBJ1-2,once,CACKLQGRYGYTF,TGTGCCTGCAAGCTACAGGGGCGCTATGGCTACACCTTC
TRBV7-9,TRBD1,TRBJ1-2,once,CASIKGTVLYGYTF,TGTGCCAGCATCAAGGGGACAGTACTCTATGGCTACACCTTC
TRBV29-1,-,TRBJ2-3,few,CSVGDLTDTQYF,TGCAGCGTTGGGGACCTCACAGATACGCAGTATTTT
TRBV6-6,TRBD1,TRBJ1-5,few,CASNLQGGNQPQHF,TGTGCCAGCAACTTACAGGGGGGCAATCAGCCCCAGCATTTT
TRBV20-1,-,TRBJ2-1,-,CSGYYINEQFF,TGCAGTGGGTATTATATCAATGAGCAGTTCTTC